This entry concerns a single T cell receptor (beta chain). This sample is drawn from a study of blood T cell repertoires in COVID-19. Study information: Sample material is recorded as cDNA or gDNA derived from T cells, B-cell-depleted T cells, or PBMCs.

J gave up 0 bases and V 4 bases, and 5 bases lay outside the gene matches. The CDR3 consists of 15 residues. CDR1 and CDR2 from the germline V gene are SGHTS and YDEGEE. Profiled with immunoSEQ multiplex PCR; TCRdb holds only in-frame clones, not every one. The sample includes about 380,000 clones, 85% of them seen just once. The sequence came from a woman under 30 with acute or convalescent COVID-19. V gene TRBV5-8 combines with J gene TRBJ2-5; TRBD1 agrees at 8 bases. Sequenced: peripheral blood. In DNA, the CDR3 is TGTGCCAGCAGCGAGGACAGGGCGTACCAAGAGACCCAGTACTTC. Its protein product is CASSEDRAYQETQYF.